This T cell receptor (beta chain) came from a study of cytomegalovirus exposure and HLA in healthy donors. Study-wide results and limits: A classifier reportedly called cytomegalovirus status with high sensitivity and specificity. Productive rates of about 87% or about 30% were seen for most TCR beta V segments in an earlier analysis.

This CDR3 region has 14 residues. Trimming cost V 4 bases and J 8 bases, with 18 bases left between them. CDR1 and CDR2 from the germline V gene are SGHNT and YYREEE (reference sequence). Though probably carrying unrecorded immune exposures, donors were nominally healthy at sampling. The CMV serostatus of this donor went unrecorded. This PCR relied on a set of 60 Vbeta primers and 13 Jbeta primers. Assay: immunoSEQ multiplex PCR; the TCRdb copy retains only in-frame clones and omits some. The sample consists of 150,000 to 200,000 clones, about 69% of them appearing once. Of note for this clone: No antigen is known for it.

This rearrangement joins TRBV5-4 to TRBJ1-2; perhaps TRBD1 as D (6 bases). Source material: PBMCs. The sequence derives from a human donor in good health. The CDR3 is CASSPDRQHGGYTF. The CDR3 DNA reads TGTGCCAGCAGCCCGGACAGACAACACGGAGGCTACACCTTC.